This T cell receptor (beta chain) was captured by sequencing in a study of OX40 agonist ivuxolimab in advanced cancers. Study in general: Treatment received earlier with anti-PD-1, anti-PD-L1 or anti-CTLA-4 agents was allowed, and 40% had some.

Only in-frame clones appear in the TCRdb table, and some are missing; sequencing was by immunoSEQ multiplex PCR. The data show 75,000 to 95,000 clones, with around 89% seen just once and roughly 10% held by the top ten. V was pared by 3 bases and J by 4 bases, with 10 bases between. Germline loops: CDR1 LNHDA, CDR2 SQIVND (reference sequence). The CDR3 runs 14 residues. The receptor was derived from an adult with an advanced solid tumor such as melanoma, head and neck, liver or kidney cancer. The sequenced sample was CD4+ or CD8+ T cells sorted from blood, obtained in a trial of the OX40 agonist ivuxolimab. The genes are TRBV19 and TRBJ1-5, with unresolved D. The CDR3 sequence: CASSMRADNQPQHF. Written as DNA, the CDR3 is TGTGCCAGTAGTATGAGGGCCGATAATCAGCCCCAGCATTTT.